This T cell receptor (beta chain) was retrieved from a study of siplizumab effects on memory and regulatory T cells (dated by TCRdb to between 2018 and 2021). Regarding the study in general: The study looked at the effect of siplizumab, an anti-CD2 antibody, on alloreactive T-cell subsets in allogeneic mixed lymphocyte reactions made from human PBMCs. Overall results and qualifications from the work: Whether proliferating Tregs from siplizumab cultures actually had suppressive function was not functionally confirmed. Roughly 80-97% of proliferating CD4+ or CD8+ clones could not be assigned a naive or memory phenotype. Siplizumab significantly reduced the cumulative frequency of alloreactive sequences traceable to unstimulated CD4+ memory T cells. Among mappable alloreactive CD4+ clones, an average Treg-derived fraction of around 71% was observed with siplizumab, compared with 26.9% in control reactions. Unstimulated naive T cells appeared more diverse than memory T cells, and naive cells seemed to contribute substantially to the alloresponse. Because sequences at frequencies below about 10^-5 were poorly captured, only a minor fraction of alloreactive clones could be mapped back to unstimulated subsets.

Library creation used the immunoSEQ multiplex PCR assay. Roughly 10^5 TCR templates per sample were assayed on the deep sequencing platform. Genomic DNA extracted from sorted T cells was used for TCRbeta CDR3 sequencing. As for the original processing: The R programming language was used for the clonal analysis of the TCRbeta CDR3 data. Alloreactive CD4+ and CD8+ clones were defined by comparing unstimulated samples with post-reaction CFSE-low samples. Regulatory or non-regulatory origin of alloreactive CD4+ clones was assigned by matching sequences to the sorted unstimulated Treg and non-Treg repertoires. This immuneACCESS table, as held by TCRdb, lists in-frame sequences with V and J called but not all clones. Of the missing ones, under half trace to an unresolved V gene in checked studies; the others have no known cause. Clonal size and the V and J genes are those of that table, whereas D and trimming came from the DNA. The sample yields about 110,000 clones; about 93% were counted once. The ten largest clones add up to about 0.32% of the sample.

Sorted unstimulated T cells, along with proliferating T cells recovered from mixed lymphocyte reactions, underwent TCRbeta CDR3 sequencing. Fresh whole blood from approximately ten HLA-typed healthy donors was used to isolate PBMCs. Relative to germline, V is 7 bases shorter and J is 4 bases shorter, with 20 bases between their ends. Based on the germline V gene (reference sequence), the CDR1 and CDR2 sequences are LNHDA and SQIVND. The CDR3 numbers 16 residues from cysteine through phenylalanine. Left in the record is the CDR3 DNA by itself, 48 bases read in frame from the first base. In the case of this clone: Its antigen is not yet known. No per-base quality is available; no much larger clone lies one base away.

Sequenced input: CD4+ T cells sorted from blood. The chain is encoded by TRBV19 joined to TRBJ1-5; matching of 6 bases hints at TRBD1 as the D gene. The TCR comes from a human donor in good health. The CDR3 is CASTPGRNRVNQPQHF. The nucleotide sequence is given as TGTGCCAGTACCCCCGGTCGGAACAGGGTGAATCAGCCCCAGCATTTT.